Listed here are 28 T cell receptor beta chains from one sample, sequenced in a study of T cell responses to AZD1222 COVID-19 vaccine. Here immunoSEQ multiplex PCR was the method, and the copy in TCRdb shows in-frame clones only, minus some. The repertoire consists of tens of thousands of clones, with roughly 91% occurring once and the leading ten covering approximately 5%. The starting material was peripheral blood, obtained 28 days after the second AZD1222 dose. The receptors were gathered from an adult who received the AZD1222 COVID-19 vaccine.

CDR3 coding DNA: TGTGCCAGCTCACCGACAGGGGTTGGAAACACCATATATTTT. Protein: CASSPTGVGNTIYF. V gene TRBV18 combines with J gene TRBJ1-3; 8 bases agree with TRBD1. This CDR3 is built from 14 residues. Germline V gene sequence: CDR1 KGHSH, CDR2 LQKENI. The J segment lost 3 bases and the V segment lost 3 bases, leaving 1 base of the junction unmatched.

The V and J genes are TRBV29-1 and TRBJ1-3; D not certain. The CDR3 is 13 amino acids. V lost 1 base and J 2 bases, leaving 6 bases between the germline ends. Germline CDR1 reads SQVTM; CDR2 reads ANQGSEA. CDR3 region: CSVEVGAGNTIYF. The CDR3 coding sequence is TGCAGCGTTGAAGTCGGGGCTGGAAACACCATATATTTT.

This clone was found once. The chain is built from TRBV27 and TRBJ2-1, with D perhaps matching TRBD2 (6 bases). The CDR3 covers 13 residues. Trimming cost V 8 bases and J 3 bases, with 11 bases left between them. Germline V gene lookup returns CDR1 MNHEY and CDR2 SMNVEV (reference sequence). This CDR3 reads CASGAGNYNEQFF. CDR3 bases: TGTGCCAGCGGGGCGGGGAACTACAATGAGCAGTTCTTC.

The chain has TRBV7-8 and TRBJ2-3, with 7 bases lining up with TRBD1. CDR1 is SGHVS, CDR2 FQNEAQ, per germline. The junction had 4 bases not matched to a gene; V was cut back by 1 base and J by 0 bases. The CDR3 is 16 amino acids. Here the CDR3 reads CASSLGGGLSTDTQYF. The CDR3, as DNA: TGTGCCAGCAGCTTAGGAGGGGGCTTGAGCACAGATACGCAGTATTTT.

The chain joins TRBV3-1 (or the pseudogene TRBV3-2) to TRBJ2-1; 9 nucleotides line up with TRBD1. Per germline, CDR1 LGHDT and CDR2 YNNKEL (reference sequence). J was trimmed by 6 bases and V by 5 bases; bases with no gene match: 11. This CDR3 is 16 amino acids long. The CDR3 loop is CASSEWGQGKRNEQFF. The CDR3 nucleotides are TGTGCCAGCAGCGAATGGGGACAGGGTAAGCGCAATGAGCAGTTCTTC.

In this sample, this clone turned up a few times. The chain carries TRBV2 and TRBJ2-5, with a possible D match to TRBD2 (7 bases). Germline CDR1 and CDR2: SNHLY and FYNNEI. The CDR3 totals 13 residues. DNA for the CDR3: TGTGGGTCCGGGGGGCCCTTCCAAGAGACCCAGTACTTC. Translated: CGSGGPFQETQYF.

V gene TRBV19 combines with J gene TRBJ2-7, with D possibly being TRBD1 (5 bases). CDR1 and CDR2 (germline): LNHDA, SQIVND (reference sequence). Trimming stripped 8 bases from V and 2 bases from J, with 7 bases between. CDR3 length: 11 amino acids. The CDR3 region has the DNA TGTGCCAGTGGGGCGGCCTACGAGCAGTACTTC. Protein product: CASGAAYEQYF.

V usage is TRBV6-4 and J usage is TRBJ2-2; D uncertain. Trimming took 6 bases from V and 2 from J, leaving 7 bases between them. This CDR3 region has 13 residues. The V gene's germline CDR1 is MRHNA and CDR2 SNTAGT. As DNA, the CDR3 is TGTGCCAGCAGCGACCCAAACACCGGGGAGCTGTTTTTT. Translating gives CASSDPNTGELFF.

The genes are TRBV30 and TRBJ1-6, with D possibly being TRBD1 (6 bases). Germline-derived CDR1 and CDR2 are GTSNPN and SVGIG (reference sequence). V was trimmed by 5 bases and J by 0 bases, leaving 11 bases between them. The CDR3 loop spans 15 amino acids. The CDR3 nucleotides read TGTGCCTGGGCTTACAGGGTCTCCTATAATTCACCCCTCCACTTT. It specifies CAWAYRVSYNSPLHF.

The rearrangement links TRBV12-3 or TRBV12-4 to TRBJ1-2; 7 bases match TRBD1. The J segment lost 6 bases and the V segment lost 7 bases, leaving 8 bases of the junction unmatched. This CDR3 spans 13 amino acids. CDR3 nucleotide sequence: TGTGCCAGCAATACCGGACAGGCCGATGGCTACACCTTC. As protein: CASNTGQADGYTF.

The CDR3 region has the DNA TGTGCCAGCAGCCCAGGGTCCAGCAATCAGCCCCAGCATTTT. It codes for CASSPGSSNQPQHF. V usage is TRBV7-9 and J usage is TRBJ1-5; weak D call: TRBD1 (5 bases). Germline CDR1 is SEHNR and CDR2 is FQNEAQ (reference sequence). Trimming removed 5 bases at V and 1 base at J, with 9 bases between. CDR3 length equals 14 residues.

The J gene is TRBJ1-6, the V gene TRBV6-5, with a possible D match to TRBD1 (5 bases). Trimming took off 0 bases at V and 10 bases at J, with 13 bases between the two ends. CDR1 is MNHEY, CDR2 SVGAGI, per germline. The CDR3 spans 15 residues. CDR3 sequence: CASSYSGTNGSPLHF. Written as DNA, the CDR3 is TGTGCCAGCAGTTACTCCGGGACTAACGGCTCACCCCTCCACTTT.

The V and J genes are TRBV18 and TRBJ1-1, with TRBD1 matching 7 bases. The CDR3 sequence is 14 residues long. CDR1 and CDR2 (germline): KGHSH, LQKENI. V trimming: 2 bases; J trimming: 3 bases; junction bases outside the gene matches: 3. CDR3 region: CASSPEGAHTEAFF. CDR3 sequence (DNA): TGTGCCAGCTCACCAGAGGGGGCGCACACTGAAGCTTTCTTT.

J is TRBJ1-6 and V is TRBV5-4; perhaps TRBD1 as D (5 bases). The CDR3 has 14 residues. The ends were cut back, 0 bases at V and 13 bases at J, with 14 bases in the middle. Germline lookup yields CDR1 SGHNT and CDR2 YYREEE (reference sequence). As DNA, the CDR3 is TGTGCCAGCAGCTTGGACAGGATGAACAGGCCCCTCCACTTT. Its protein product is CASSLDRMNRPLHF.

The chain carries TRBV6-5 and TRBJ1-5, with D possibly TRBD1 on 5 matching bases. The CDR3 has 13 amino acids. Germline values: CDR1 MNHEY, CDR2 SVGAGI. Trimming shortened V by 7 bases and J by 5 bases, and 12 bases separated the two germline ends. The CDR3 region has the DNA TGTGCCAGCACCCCGGGACGGTATCAGCCCCAGCATTTT. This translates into CASTPGRYQPQHF.

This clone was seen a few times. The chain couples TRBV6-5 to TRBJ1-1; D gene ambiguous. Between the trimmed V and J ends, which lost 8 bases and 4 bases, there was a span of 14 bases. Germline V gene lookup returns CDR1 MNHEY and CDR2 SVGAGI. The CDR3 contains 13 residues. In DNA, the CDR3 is TGTGCCAGCTTAGATCCACCCCCCACTGAAGCTTTCTTT. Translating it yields CASLDPPPTEAFF.

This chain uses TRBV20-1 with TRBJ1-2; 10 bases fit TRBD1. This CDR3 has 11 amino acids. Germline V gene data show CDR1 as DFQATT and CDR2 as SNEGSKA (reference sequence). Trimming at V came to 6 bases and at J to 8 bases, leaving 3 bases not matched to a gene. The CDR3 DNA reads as TGCAGTGCAAGGGACAGGGGCGGCTACACCTTC. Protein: CSARDRGGYTF.

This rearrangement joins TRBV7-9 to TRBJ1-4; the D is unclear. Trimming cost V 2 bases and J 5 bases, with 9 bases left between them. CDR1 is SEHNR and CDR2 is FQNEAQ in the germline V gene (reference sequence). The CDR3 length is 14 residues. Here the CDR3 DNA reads TGTGCCAGCAGCTTAAGCAGAGCGAATGAAAAACTGTTTTTT. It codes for CASSLSRANEKLFF.

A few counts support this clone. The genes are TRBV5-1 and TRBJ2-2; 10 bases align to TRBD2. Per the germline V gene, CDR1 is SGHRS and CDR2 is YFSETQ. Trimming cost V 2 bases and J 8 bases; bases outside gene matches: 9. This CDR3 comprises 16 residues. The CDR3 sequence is CASSLGLAGADGELFF. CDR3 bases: TGCGCCAGCAGCTTAGGCCTAGCGGGGGCCGATGGGGAGCTGTTTTTT.

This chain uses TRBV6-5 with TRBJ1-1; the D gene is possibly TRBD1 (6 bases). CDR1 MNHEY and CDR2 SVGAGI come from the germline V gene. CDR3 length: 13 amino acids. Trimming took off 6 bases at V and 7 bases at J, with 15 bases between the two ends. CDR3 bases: TGTGCCAGCAGCTCAACAGGGCCTGGTGAAGCTTTCTTT. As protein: CASSSTGPGEAFF.

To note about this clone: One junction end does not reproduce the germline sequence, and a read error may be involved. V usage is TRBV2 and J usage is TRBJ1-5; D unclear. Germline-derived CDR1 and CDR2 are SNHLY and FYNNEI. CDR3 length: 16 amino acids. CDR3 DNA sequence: TGTGCCAGCAGGGAAGCGGGCGGGATCGGCAATCAGCCCCAGCATTTT. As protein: CASREAGGIGNQPQHF.

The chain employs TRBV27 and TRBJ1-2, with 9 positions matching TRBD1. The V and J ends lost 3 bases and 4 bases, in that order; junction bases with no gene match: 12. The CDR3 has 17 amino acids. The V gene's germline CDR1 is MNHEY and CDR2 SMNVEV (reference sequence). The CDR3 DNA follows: TGTGCCAGCAGTTTCCCGGACAGGGGCCGGAGTAGCTATGGCTACACCTTC. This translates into CASSFPDRGRSSYGYTF.

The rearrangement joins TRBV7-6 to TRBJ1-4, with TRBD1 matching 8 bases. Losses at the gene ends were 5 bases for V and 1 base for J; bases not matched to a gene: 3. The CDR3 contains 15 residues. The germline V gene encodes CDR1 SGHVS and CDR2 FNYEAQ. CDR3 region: CASSATGGTNEKLFF. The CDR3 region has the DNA TGTGCCAGCAGCGCTACAGGGGGAACTAATGAAAAACTGTTTTTT.

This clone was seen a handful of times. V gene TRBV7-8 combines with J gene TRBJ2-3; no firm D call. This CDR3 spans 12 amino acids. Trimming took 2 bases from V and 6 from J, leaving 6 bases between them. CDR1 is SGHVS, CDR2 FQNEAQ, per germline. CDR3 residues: CASSLMFDTQYF. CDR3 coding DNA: TGTGCCAGCAGCTTAATGTTCGATACGCAGTATTTT.

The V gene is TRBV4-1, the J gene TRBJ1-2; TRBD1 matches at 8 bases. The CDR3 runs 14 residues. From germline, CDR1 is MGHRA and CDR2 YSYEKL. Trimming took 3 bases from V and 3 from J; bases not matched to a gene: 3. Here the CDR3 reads CASSQLTGDYGYTF. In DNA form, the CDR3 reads TGCGCCAGCAGCCAGCTGACAGGGGACTATGGCTACACCTTC.

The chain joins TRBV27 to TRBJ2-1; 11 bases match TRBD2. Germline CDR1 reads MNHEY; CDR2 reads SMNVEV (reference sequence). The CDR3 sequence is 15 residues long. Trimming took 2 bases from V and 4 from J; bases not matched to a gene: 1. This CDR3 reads CASSLGTSGYNEQFF. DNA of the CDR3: TGTGCCAGCAGTTTAGGGACTAGCGGATACAATGAGCAGTTCTTC.

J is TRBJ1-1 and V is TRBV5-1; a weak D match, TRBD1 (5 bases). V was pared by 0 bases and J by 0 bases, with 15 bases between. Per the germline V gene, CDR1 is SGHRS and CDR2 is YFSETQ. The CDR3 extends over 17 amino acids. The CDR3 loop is CASSLDRLQGVNTEAFF. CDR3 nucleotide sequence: TGCGCCAGCAGCTTGGATCGATTGCAGGGTGTGAACACTGAAGCTTTCTTT.

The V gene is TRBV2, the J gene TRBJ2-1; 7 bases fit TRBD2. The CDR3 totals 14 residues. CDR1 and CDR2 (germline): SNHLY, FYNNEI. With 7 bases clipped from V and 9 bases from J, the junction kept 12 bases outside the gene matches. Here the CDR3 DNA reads TGTGCCAGCAATCCGGGACTATCGGGGGTTGAGCAGTTCTTC. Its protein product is CASNPGLSGVEQFF.